These 20 T cell receptor beta chains were all obtained from the same sample, sequenced in a study of T cells after posttransplantation cyclophosphamide. Here immunoSEQ multiplex PCR was the method, and the copy in TCRdb shows in-frame clones only, minus some. The sample contains under 50,000 clones, none of them singletons. The specimen sequenced was PBMCs. The receptors originated from a man in his forties or fifties in good health, CMV-negative, and a related stem cell transplant donor.

This clone was seen repeatedly, ten times or more. The chain joins TRBV19 to TRBJ2-1; 10 nucleotides match TRBD2. CDR1 and CDR2 (germline): LNHDA, SQIVND (reference sequence). CDR3 length: 16 amino acids. After removal of 2 bases from V and 14 bases from J, the junction contained 15 bases not matched to a gene. The CDR3 bases are TGTGCCAGTAGTATAATTCCCGGGACTAGCGAGGTAATTGAGTTCTTC. It encodes CASSIIPGTSEVIEFF.

This clone appeared many times. The rearrangement joins TRBV10-3 to TRBJ1-2, with 12 positions matching TRBD1. V was pared by 5 bases and J by 4 bases, with 11 bases of the junction left unmatched. This CDR3 has 17 amino acids. Germline V gives CDR1 ENHRY, CDR2 SYGVKD. This chain's CDR3 is CAISQTGTGGARYGYTF. The CDR3 bases are TGTGCCATCAGTCAGACCGGGACAGGGGGCGCTCGCTATGGCTACACCTTC.

The table lists this clone with many counts. The CDR3: CASKGRGRSAGELFF. As DNA, the CDR3 is TGTGCCAGCAAAGGCAGGGGGCGATCGGCCGGGGAGCTGTTTTTT. This chain joins TRBV28 and TRBJ2-2; 8 bases match TRBD1. The J segment lost 6 bases and the V segment lost 7 bases, leaving 10 bases of the junction unmatched. CDR1 and CDR2 from the germline V gene are MDHEN and SYDVKM. The length of the CDR3 is 15 residues. The entire variable domain, with the rest obtained from reference TRBV28 and TRBJ2-2, is as follows: DVKVTQSSRYLVKRTGEKVFLECVQDMDHENMFWYRQDPGLGLRLIYFSYDVKMKEKGDIPEGYSVSREKKERFSLILESASTNQTSMYLCASKGRGRSAGELFFGEGSRLTVL.

The chain recombines TRBV5-7 with TRBJ2-3; 9 nucleotides match TRBD1. TRBV5-7 is reported as an ORF; its role is uncertain. Trimming removed 2 bases from V and 3 bases from J; junction bases left unmatched: 4. The CDR3 extends over 15 amino acids. CDR3 sequence (DNA): TGTGCCAGCAGCTTTGGGACAGGGCGGACAGATACGCAGTATTTT. It is translated as CASSFGTGRTDTQYF.

This clone was found many times. The genes are TRBV4-1 and TRBJ1-4; no clear D gene. V lost 8 bases to trimming and J lost 4 bases, with 17 bases between them. The CDR3 is 15 residues long. Germline CDR1 is MGHRA and CDR2 is YSYEKL. CDR3 residues: CASLPHATSNEKLFF. CDR3 nucleotide sequence: TGCGCCAGCCTCCCCCACGCTACGAGTAATGAAAAACTGTTTTTT.

This clone was seen ten or more times. The J gene is TRBJ2-1, the V gene TRBV2, with unresolved D. Trimming removed 8 bases from V and 13 bases from J, with 15 bases in between. Per the germline V gene, CDR1 is SNHLY and CDR2 is FYNNEI. The CDR3 length is 11 residues. CDR3 sequence (DNA): TGTGCCAGCTCCCAAGATAGTAATCAGTTCTTC. Translating it yields CASSQDSNQFF.

This clone was seen repeatedly, ten times or more. The chain recombines TRBV6-5 with TRBJ2-5; D remains unclear. Looked up from germline, CDR1 is MNHEY and CDR2 is SVGAGI. The CDR3 runs 13 residues. V lost 8 bases, J lost 0 bases, and 10 bases lay in between. CDR3 nucleotide sequence: TGTGCCAGCTCCAACTATTACCAAGAGACCCAGTACTTC. Protein: CASSNYYQETQYF.

This clone was found many times. V and J are TRBV6-1 and TRBJ2-5; 9 bases are a match to TRBD1. This CDR3 contains 15 residues. The junction had 7 bases not matched to a gene; V was cut back by 3 bases and J by 5 bases. The germline gives CDR1 MNHNS, CDR2 SASEGT. DNA for the CDR3: TGTGCCAGCAGTGATCGGACAGGGGATTCGGAGACCCAGTACTTC. It is translated as CASSDRTGDSETQYF.

This clone has at least ten counts. The chain uses TRBV30 and TRBJ2-3, with 8 positions matching TRBD2. The germline CDR1 and CDR2 sequences are GTSNPN and SVGIG (reference sequence). After removal of 1 base from V and 4 bases from J, the junction contained 7 bases not matched to a gene. CDR3 length equals 15 residues. The DNA for the CDR3 is TGTGCCTGGAGTGAGAGCGGGAGTATAGCAGATACGCAGTATTTT. Its translation is CAWSESGSIADTQYF. Variable domain in full (rest from reference TRBV30 and TRBJ2-3): SQTIHQWPATLVQPVGSPLSLECTVEGTSNPNLYWYRQAAGRGLQLLFYSVGIGQISSEVPQNLSASRPQDRQFILSSKKLLLSDSGFYLCAWSESGSIADTQYFGPGTRLTVL.

This clone appeared a few times. This is likely an artifact of a read error, given a far larger clone one base away. This sample includes further DNA sequences coding for the same CDR3. The rearrangement joins TRBV12-5 to TRBJ1-1; TRBD1 might be the D (5 bases). V dropped 6 bases and J dropped 1 base, with 9 bases sitting between them. Germline CDR1 reads LGHNT; CDR2 reads FRNRAP. This CDR3 is 13 amino acids long. The CDR3 region is CASGLGENTEAFF. CDR3 bases: TGTGCTAGTGGCCTAGGGGAGAACACTGAAGCTTTCTTT.

This clone was counted many times. This chain joins TRBV5-6 and TRBJ2-1, with 7 nucleotides matching TRBD2. This CDR3 region has 15 residues. The V segment lost 4 bases and the J segment 8 bases; nucleotides outside the gene matches: 12. Germline CDR1 reads SGHDT; CDR2 reads YYEEEE. The CDR3: CASSLQGGRGYEQFF. CDR3 coding DNA: TGTGCCAGCAGCCTCCAGGGCGGGAGAGGCTATGAGCAGTTCTTC. Together with reference TRBV5-6 and TRBJ2-1, the CDR3 gives the full variable domain: DAGVTQSPTHLIKTRGQQVTLRCSPKSGHDTVSWYQQALGQGPQFIFQYYEEEERQRGNFPDRFSGHQFPNYSSELNVNALLLGDSALYLCASSLQGGRGYEQFFGPGTRLTVL.

This clone appeared many times. The rearrangement links TRBV30 to TRBJ1-1; no clear D. CDR1 is GTSNPN and CDR2 is SVGIG in the germline V gene (reference sequence). The V end lost 7 bases, the J end lost 4 bases, and 7 bases lay between the germline ends. This CDR3 contains 10 residues. CDR3 amino acids: CALLSTEAFF. DNA of the CDR3: TGTGCCTTGCTGAGCACTGAAGCTTTCTTT.

This clone was counted ten times or more. CDR3 in amino acids: CASSPNRGSDYGYTF. CDR3 coding DNA: TGTGCCAGCAGCCCTAACAGGGGTTCGGATTATGGCTACACCTTC. The V and J genes are TRBV7-2 and TRBJ1-2; 7 bases match TRBD1. The V segment lost 5 bases and the J segment 5 bases; nucleotides outside the gene matches: 11. Per germline, CDR1 SGHTA and CDR2 FQGNSA. The CDR3 runs 15 residues.

This clone was seen many times. The chain combines TRBV19 with TRBJ1-2; D possibly corresponds to TRBD1 (5 bases). Germline CDR1 reads LNHDA; CDR2 reads SQIVND (reference sequence). V was trimmed by 6 bases and J by 5 bases, leaving 10 bases between them. The CDR3 is 12 amino acids. The CDR3 is CASRDTAYGYTF. The CDR3 DNA is TGTGCCAGTAGGGACACAGCTTATGGCTACACCTTC.

This clone has a count of ten or more. The chain has TRBV11-3 and TRBJ2-7, with D maybe TRBD2 (6 bases). V dropped 1 base and J dropped 2 bases, with 9 bases sitting between them. CDR1 SGHNT and CDR2 YENEEA come from the germline V gene. The CDR3 length is 14 residues. For the CDR3, the DNA is TGTGCCAGCAGCTTAGGCGGGATGCCCTACGAGCAGTACTTC. Amino acid sequence: CASSLGGMPYEQYF.

This clone was counted many times. The chain joins TRBV12-5 to TRBJ1-3; D gene uncertain. Germline V gene sequence: CDR1 LGHNT, CDR2 FRNRAP. The V gene lost 5 bases and the J gene lost 0 bases, with 23 bases spanning the gap. There are 19 residues in the CDR3. The CDR3 DNA sequence: TGTGCTAGTGGTGGGTTCCAGGCGACCGAGGAGGACTCTGGAAACACCATATATTTT. Amino acids: CASGGFQATEEDSGNTIYF.

This clone was seen repeatedly, ten times or more. V usage is TRBV4-3 and J usage is TRBJ2-7; D is unclear. This CDR3 has 15 residues. V was cut by 4 bases and J by 1 base, with 14 bases left in between. The germline V gene has CDR1 LGHNA and CDR2 YSLEER. The CDR3: CASSPREESSYEQYF. Here the CDR3 DNA reads TGCGCCAGCAGCCCGCGCGAGGAATCGTCCTACGAGCAGTACTTC.

This clone was picked up many times. The chain has TRBV4-1 and TRBJ1-5; TRBD1 might be the D (5 bases). Trimming pared 0 bases from V and 7 bases from J, leaving 13 bases between. The CDR3 extends over 15 amino acids. Germline assignment: CDR1 MGHRA and CDR2 YSYEKL. CDR3 in amino acids: CASSQDQGSEQPQHF. As DNA, the CDR3 is TGCGCCAGCAGCCAAGATCAGGGTTCTGAACAGCCCCAGCATTTT.

This clone was seen a handful of times. The rearrangement links TRBV6-6 to TRBJ2-1, with D maybe TRBD2 (5 bases). The V and J ends lost 4 bases and 2 bases respectively, with 9 bases between them. This CDR3 spans 14 amino acids. The V gene's germline CDR1 is MNHNY and CDR2 SVGAGI (reference sequence). Written as DNA, the CDR3 is TGTGCCAGCAGTTTGGAGGCCACCTACAATGAGCAGTTCTTC. Translation gives CASSLEATYNEQFF.

This chain uses TRBV6-1 with TRBJ1-2; weak D call: TRBD1 (5 bases). The CDR3 spans 13 residues. CDR1 and CDR2 (germline): MNHNS, SASEGT. V lost 5 bases and J lost 3, with 10 bases in between. CDR3 coding DNA: TGTGCCAGCAGTCGGCAGGGTGACTATGGCTACACCTTC. Translation gives CASSRQGDYGYTF.